Reported below is one T cell receptor beta chain. The antigen is undetermined. This sample is drawn from a study of T cell responses to AZD1222 COVID-19 vaccine. Libraries were prepared by immunoSEQ multiplex PCR; TCRdb keeps only in-frame clonotypes and omits some of them. The sample gives some 150,000 clones, less than 90% of which show up once; under 7% is in the top ten. Germline CDR1 reads SGHTA; CDR2 reads FQGNSA. The CDR3 loop spans 16 amino acids. V lost 4 bases and J lost 3; bases outside the gene matches: 8. Study-level findings and limits: Reportedly, close to half of spike-specific TCRs are directed against unmutated variant regions.

The clonotype was recovered from an adult in good health. The chain recombines TRBV7-2 with TRBJ2-4; TRBD2 matches 8 bases. The sample here was peripheral blood, taken on day 0 of MenACWY control vaccination. The CDR3 region is CASSSRAGDGKNIQYF. The CDR3 DNA reads as TGTGCCAGCAGCTCCAGAGCGGGGGATGGCAAAAACATTCAGTACTTC.